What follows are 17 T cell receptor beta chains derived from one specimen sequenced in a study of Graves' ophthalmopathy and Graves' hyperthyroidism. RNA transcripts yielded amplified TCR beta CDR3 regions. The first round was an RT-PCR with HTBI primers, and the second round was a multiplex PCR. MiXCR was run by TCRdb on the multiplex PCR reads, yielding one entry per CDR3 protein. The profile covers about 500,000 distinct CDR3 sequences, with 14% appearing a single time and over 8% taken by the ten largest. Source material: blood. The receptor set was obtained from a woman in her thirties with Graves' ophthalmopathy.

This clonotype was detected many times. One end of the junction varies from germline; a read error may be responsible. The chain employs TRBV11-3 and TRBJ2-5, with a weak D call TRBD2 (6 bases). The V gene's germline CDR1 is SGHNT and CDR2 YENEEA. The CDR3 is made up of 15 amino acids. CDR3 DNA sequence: TGTGCCAGCAGCTCGGGTTGGAGCGGGCAAGAGACCAAGTACTTC. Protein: CASSSGWSGQETKYF.

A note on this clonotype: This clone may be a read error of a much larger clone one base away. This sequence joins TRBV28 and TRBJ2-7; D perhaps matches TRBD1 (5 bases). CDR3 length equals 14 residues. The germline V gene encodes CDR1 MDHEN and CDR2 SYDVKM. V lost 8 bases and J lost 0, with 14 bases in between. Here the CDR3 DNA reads TGTGCCAGCTGTTCTACAGGCGACTCCTACGAGCAGTACTTC. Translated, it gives CASCSTGDSYEQYF.

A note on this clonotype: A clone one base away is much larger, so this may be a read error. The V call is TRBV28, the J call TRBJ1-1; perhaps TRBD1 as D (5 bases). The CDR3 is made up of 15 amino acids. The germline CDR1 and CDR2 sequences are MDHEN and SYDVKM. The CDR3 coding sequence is TGTGCCAGCAGTTTATTTCAGGGCACGAACTCTGAAGCTTTCTTT. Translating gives CASSLFQGTNSEAFF.

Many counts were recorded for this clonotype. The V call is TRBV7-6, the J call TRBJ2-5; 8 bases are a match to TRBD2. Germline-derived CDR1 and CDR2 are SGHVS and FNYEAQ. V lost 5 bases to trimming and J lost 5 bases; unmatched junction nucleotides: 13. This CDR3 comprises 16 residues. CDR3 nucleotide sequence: TGTGCCAGCAGCCCCCGAGCACCCAGCGGGGGTGAGACCCAGTACTTC. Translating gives CASSPRAPSGGETQYF.

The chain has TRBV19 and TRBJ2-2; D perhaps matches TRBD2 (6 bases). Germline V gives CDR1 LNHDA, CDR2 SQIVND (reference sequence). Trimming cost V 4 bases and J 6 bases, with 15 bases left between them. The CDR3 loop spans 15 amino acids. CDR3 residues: CASSTARGEAGELFF. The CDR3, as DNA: TGTGCCAGTAGTACCGCGCGAGGGGAGGCCGGGGAGCTGTTTTTT.

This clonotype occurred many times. The CDR3 nucleotides read TGTGCCAGCAGTTCCTTCGGGACTGAGTACGAGCAGTACTTC. Protein: CASSSFGTEYEQYF. This sequence joins TRBV6-2 or TRBV6-3 and TRBJ2-7, with D possibly matching TRBD2 (6 bases). The CDR3 loop spans 14 amino acids. V was pared by 4 bases and J by 4 bases, with 14 bases between. Germline V gives CDR1 MNHEY, CDR2 SVGEGT.

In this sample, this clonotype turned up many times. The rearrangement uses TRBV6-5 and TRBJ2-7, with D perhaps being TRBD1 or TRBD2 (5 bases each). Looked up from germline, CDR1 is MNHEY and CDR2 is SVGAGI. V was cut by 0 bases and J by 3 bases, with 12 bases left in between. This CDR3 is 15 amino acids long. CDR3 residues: CASSYSGAPDYEQYF. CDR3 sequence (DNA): TGTGCCAGCAGTTACTCCGGGGCACCGGACTACGAGCAGTACTTC.

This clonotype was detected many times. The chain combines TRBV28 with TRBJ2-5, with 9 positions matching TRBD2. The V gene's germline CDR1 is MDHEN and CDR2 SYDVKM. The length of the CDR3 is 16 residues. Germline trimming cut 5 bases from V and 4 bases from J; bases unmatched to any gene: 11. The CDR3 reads CASSPVAGGPLETQYF. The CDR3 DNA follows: TGTGCCAGCAGTCCCGTTGCGGGAGGGCCTCTAGAGACCCAGTACTTC.

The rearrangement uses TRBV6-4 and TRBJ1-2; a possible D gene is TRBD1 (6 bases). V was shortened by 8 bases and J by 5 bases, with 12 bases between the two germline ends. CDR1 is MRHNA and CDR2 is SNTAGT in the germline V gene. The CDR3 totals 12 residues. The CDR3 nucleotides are TGTGCCAGCGGCTCAGGGGTTTATGGCTACACCTTC. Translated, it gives CASGSGVYGYTF.

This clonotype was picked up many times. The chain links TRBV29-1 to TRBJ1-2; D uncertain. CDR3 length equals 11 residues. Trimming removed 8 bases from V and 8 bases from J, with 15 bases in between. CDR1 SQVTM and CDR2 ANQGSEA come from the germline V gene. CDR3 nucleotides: TGCAGCTCTCATGGGGTCGCGGGCTACACCTTC. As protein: CSSHGVAGYTF.

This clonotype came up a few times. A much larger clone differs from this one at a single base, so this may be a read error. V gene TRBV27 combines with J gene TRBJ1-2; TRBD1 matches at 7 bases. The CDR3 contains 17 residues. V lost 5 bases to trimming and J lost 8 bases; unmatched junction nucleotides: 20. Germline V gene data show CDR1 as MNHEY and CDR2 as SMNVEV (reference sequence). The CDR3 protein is CASSLGIRQGVVWGYTF. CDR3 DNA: TGTGCCAGCAGTCTAGGCATCCGACAGGGAGTCGTGTGGGGCTACACCTTC.

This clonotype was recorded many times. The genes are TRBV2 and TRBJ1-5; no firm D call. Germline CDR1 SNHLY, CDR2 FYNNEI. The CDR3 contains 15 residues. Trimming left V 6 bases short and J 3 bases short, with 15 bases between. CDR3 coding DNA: TGTGCCAGCAGGGATGAAAGGGTCTTCAATCAGCCCCAGCATTTT. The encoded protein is CASRDERVFNQPQHF. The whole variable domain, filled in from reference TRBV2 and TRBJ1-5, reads EPEVTQTPSHQVTQMGQEVILRCVPISNHLYFYWYRQILGQKVEFLVSFYNNEISEKSEIFDDQFSVERPDGSNFTLKIRSTKLEDSAMYFCASRDERVFNQPQHFGDGTRLSIL.

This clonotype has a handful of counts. CDR3 sequence reads: CASSLDSFHEQYF. The DNA of the CDR3 is TGTGCCAGCAGTCTCGACAGTTTCCACGAGCAGTACTTC. This chain links TRBV2 with TRBJ2-7; tentative D call: TRBD1 (5 bases). V was shortened by 5 bases and J by 5 bases, with 13 bases between the two germline ends. The CDR3 spans 13 residues. Germline loops: CDR1 SNHLY, CDR2 FYNNEI. The full variable domain, with the rest looked up from reference TRBV2 and TRBJ2-7, is EPEVTQTPSHQVTQMGQEVILRCVPISNHLYFYWYRQILGQKVEFLVSFYNNEISEKSEIFDDQFSVERPDGSNFTLKIRSTKLEDSAMYFCASSLDSFHEQYFGPGTRLTVT.

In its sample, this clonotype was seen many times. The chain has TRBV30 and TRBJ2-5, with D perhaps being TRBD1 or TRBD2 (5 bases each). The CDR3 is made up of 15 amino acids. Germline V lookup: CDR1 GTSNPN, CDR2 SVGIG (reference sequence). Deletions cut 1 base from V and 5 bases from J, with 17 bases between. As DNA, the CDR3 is TGTGCCTGGAGTGAGTTGGGACGTAGGAGGGAGACCCAGTACTTC. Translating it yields CAWSELGRRRETQYF.

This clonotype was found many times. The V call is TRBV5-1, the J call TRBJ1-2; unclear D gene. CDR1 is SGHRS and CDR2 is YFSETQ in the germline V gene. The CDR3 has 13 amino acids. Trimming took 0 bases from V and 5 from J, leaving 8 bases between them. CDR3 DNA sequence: TGCGCCAGCAGCTTGGATGGATCGTATGGCTACACCTTC. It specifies CASSLDGSYGYTF.

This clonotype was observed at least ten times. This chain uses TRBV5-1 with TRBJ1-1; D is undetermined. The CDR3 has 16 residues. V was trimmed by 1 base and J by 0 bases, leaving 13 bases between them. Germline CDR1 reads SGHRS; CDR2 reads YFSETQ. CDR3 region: CASSLFAPSVNTEAFF. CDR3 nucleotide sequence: TGCGCCAGCAGCTTGTTCGCCCCCAGCGTGAACACTGAAGCTTTCTTT. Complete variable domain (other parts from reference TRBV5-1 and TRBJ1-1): KAGVTQTPRYLIKTRGQQVTLSCSPISGHRSVSWYQQTPGQGLQFLFEYFSETQRNKGNFPGRFSGRQFSNSRSEMNVSTLELGDSALYLCASSLFAPSVNTEAFFGQGTRLTVV.

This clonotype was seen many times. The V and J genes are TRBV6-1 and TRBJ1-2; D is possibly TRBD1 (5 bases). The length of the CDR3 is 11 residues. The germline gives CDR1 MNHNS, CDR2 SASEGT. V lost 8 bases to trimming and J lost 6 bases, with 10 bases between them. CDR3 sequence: CASARGDGYTF. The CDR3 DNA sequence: TGTGCCAGCGCGAGGGGTGATGGCTACACCTTC.